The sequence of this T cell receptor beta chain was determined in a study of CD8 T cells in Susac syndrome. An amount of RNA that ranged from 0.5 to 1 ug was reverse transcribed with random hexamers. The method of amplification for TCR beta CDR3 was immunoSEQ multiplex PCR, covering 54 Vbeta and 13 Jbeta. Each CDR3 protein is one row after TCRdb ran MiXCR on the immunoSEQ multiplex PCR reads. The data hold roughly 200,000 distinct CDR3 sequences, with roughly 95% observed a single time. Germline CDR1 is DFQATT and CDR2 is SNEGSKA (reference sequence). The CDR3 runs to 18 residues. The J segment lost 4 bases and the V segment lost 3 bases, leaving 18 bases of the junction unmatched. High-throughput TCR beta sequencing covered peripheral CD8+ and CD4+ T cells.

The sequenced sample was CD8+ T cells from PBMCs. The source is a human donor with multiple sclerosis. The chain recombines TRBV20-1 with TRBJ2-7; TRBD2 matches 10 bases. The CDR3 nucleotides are TGCAGTGCTAGGCGTCGGCTAGCGGGAGAGGGCTTCGTTTACGAGCAGTACTTC. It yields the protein CSARRRLAGEGFVYEQYF.